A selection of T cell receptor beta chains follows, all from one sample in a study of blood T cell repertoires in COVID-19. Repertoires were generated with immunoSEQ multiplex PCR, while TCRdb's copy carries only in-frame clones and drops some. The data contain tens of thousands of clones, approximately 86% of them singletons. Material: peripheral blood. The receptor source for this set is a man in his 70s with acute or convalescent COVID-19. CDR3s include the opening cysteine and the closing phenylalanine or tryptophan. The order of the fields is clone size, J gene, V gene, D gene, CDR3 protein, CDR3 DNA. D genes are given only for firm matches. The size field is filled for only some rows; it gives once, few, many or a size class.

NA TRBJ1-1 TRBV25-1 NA CASSLNQGEAFF TGTGCCAGCAGCCTAAACCAGGGAGAAGCTTTCTTT
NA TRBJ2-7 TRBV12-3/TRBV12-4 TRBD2 CASSSRGVQYF TGTGCCAGCAGTTCACGGGGGGTGCAGTACTTC
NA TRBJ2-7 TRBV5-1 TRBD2 CASSEGLAGDKSEQYF TGCGCCAGCAGCGAAGGACTAGCGGGGGATAAAAGCGAGCAGTACTTC
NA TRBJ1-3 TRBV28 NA CASTLGGGSSGNTIYF TGTGCCAGCACCCTAGGGGGTGGAAGCTCTGGAAACACCATATATTTT
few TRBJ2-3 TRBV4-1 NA CASSPIGLARTDTQYF TGCGCCAGCAGTCCTATCGGGCTAGCCCGCACAGATACGCAGTATTTT
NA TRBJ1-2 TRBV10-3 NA CAISFLRGGYTF TGTGCCATCAGTTTTCTCAGGGGTGGCTACACCTTC
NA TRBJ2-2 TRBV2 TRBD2 CASSLLSGDGGELFF TGTGCCAGCAGTCTGCTGAGCGGGGACGGCGGGGAGCTGTTTTTT
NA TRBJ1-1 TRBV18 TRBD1 CASSPLQGVRTEAFF TGTGCCAGCTCACCACTCCAGGGGGTTCGCACTGAAGCTTTCTTT
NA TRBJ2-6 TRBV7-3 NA CASSLIEGAGANVLTF TGTGCCAGCAGCTTAATAGAGGGGGCTGGGGCCAACGTCCTGACTTTC
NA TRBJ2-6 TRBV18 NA CASSPLSSGANVLTF TGTGCCAGCTCACCGCTGAGCTCTGGGGCCAACGTCCTGACTTTC
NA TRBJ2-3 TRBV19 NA CASIRSAPSTDTQYF TGTGCCAGTATCCGGTCCGCACCTAGCACAGATACGCAGTATTTT
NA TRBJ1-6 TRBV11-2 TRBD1 CASRLGQGVNSPLHF TGTGCCAGCAGACTTGGACAGGGGGTTAATTCACCCCTCCACTTT